This is a list of T cell receptor beta chains from one sample in a study of response to subunit inactivated influenza vaccine. TCRdb recomputed calls from the RT-PCR reads with MiXCR, one row per CDR3 protein. The sample includes around 750,000 distinct CDR3 sequences, 20% to 25% of them seen just once. The sequencing used PBMCs from blood, collected about 5 days after vaccination. The receptors were sampled from a man aged 45-60 years who received an inactivated influenza vaccine. CDR3s include the opening cysteine and the closing phenylalanine or tryptophan. A D gene is named only where the DNA matches it firmly. Size is omitted from some rows. Given values are once, few, many or a class for expanded clones.

j_call v_call d_call clone_size cdr3_aa cdr3_nt
TRBJ1-2 TRBV28 - - CASSNSEGRGTIGYTF TGTGCCAGCAGTAACTCCGAGGGGAGGGGTACTATCGGCTACACCTTC
TRBJ2-5 TRBV20-1 TRBD1 few CSARSTQGIQETQYF TGCAGTGCTAGATCAACACAGGGGATCCAAGAGACCCAGTACTTC
TRBJ2-5 TRBV5-1 - once CANSPTQETQYF TGCGCCAACAGCCCGACTCAAGAGACCCAGTACTTC
TRBJ2-3 TRBV9 - - CASSVEGDTQYF TGTGCCAGCAGCGTAGAAGGTGATACGCAGTATTTT
TRBJ1-2 TRBV28 TRBD1 - CASRGQVAGRYGYTF TGTGCCAGCAGAGGACAGGTCGCCGGCCGATATGGCTACACCTTC
TRBJ1-5 TRBV12-3/TRBV12-4 TRBD1 - CASRETGGSNQPQHF TGTGCCAGCAGGGAAACAGGGGGGAGCAATCAGCCCCAGCATTTT
TRBJ2-7 TRBV4-2 TRBD2 - CASSQGSGGAYEQYF TGTGCCAGCAGCCAAGGAAGCGGGGGGGCCTACGAGCAGTACTTC
TRBJ2-3 TRBV7-9 - - CASSAVRGDTQYF TGTGCCAGCAGCGCTGTTAGGGGGGATACGCAGTATTTT
TRBJ1-5 TRBV5-1 - - CASSLGGLDQPQHF TGCGCCAGCAGCTTGGGGGGACTCGATCAGCCCCAGCATTTT
TRBJ1-5 TRBV12-3/TRBV12-4 - many CASSRDGDSNQPQHF TGTGCCAGCAGTAGAGACGGAGATAGCAATCAGCCCCAGCATTTT
TRBJ2-1 TRBV4-3 TRBD1 many CASSQANRGRAEQFF TGCGCCAGCAGCCAAGCTAACAGGGGCCGGGCTGAGCAGTTCTTC
TRBJ2-1 TRBV5-1 TRBD2 - CASSLGLAEYNEQIF TGCGCCAGCAGCCTAGGACTAGCGGAGTACAATGAGCAGATCTTC
TRBJ1-1 TRBV20-1 - few CSARKTEAFF TGCAGTGCTAGAAAAACTGAAGCTTTCTTT
TRBJ2-7 TRBV29-1 - - CSVAGNNYEQYF TGCAGCGTTGCTGGGAATAACTACGAGCAGTACTTC
TRBJ1-5 TRBV6-5 - few CASSLGPSREPQHF TGTGCCAGCAGTTTGGGCCCGAGCAGGGAGCCCCAGCATTTT
TRBJ1-4 TRBV12-3/TRBV12-4 - - CASSLALMEKLFF TGTGCCAGCAGTTTAGCGCTAATGGAAAAACTGTTTTTT
TRBJ2-3 TRBV7-2 TRBD2 once CASSSILAGGGNTQYF TGTGCCAGCAGCTCCATTCTAGCGGGGGGCGGGAATACGCAGTATTTT